A selection of T cell receptor beta chains follows, all from one sample in a study of blood T cell repertoires in COVID-19. The table came from immunoSEQ multiplex PCR; TCRdb's copy has only in-frame clones and leaves some out. In the table there are a few hundred thousand clones, around 89% of which are singletons. Sequences were obtained from peripheral blood. Every receptor here comes from a woman aged 40 to 50 with acute or convalescent COVID-19. The CDR3 runs from the conserved cysteine through the conserved F or W. A D gene is named only where the DNA matches it firmly. Not all rows give a size; the values are once, few, many and, for expanded clones, a class.

CDR3aa | CDR3nt | d_gene | j_gene | abundance | v_gene
CSASVGSEAFF | TGCAGTGCTTCAGTGGGCTCTGAAGCTTTCTTT | - | TRBJ1-1 | - | TRBV20-1
CASSFLGQKEETQYF | TGCGCCAGCAGCTTTCTTGGACAGAAGGAAGAGACCCAGTACTTC | - | TRBJ2-5 | - | TRBV5-1
CASGPSGANTIYF | TGTGCCAGCGGCCCCAGTGGGGCAAACACCATATATTTT | - | TRBJ1-3 | - | TRBV9
CASSQDIGGTQHF | TGTGCCAGCAGCCAAGATATCGGGGGGACCCAGCATTTT | - | TRBJ1-5 | - | TRBV14
CASSVSGRMDTEAFF | TGTGCCAGCAGCGTTTCAGGGAGGATGGACACTGAAGCTTTCTTT | - | TRBJ1-1 | - | TRBV9
CASSRTDINTEAFF | TGTGCCAGCAGTAGGACAGACATTAACACTGAAGCTTTCTTT | - | TRBJ1-1 | once | TRBV28
CASRPGAGGRTDTQYF | TGCGCCAGCAGACCAGGCGCCGGAGGGCGCACAGATACGCAGTATTTT | - | TRBJ2-3 | - | TRBV5-1
CASRPGDFNTGELFF | TGTGCCAGTAGGCCCGGGGACTTTAACACCGGGGAGCTGTTTTTT | - | TRBJ2-2 | - | TRBV19
CSGLRGGTANGYTF | TGCAGCGGGCTGCGTGGGGGCACCGCTAATGGCTACACCTTC | - | TRBJ1-2 | once | TRBV29-1
CASSLSKPMNTEAFF | TGTGCCAGCAGCCTTAGCAAACCCATGAACACTGAAGCTTTCTTT | - | TRBJ1-1 | few | TRBV6-6
CASSTGNGYGYTF | TGTGCCAGCAGCACAGGGAACGGCTATGGCTACACCTTC | - | TRBJ1-2 | - | TRBV2
CASSIGQGALGNTIYF | TGTGCCAGCAGCATCGGACAGGGGGCGCTTGGAAACACCATATATTTT | TRBD1 | TRBJ1-3 | - | TRBV5-5
CASSSGQGPYGYTF | TGTGCCAGCAGCTCGGGACAGGGACCCTATGGCTACACCTTC | TRBD1 | TRBJ1-2 | - | TRBV13
CASGGPSGQYF | TGTGCCAGCGGCGGGCCTTCTGGGCAGTATTTT | - | TRBJ2-3 | - | TRBV2
CASSQAGVNTEAFF | TGTGCCAGCAGCCAAGCAGGGGTGAACACTGAAGCTTTCTTT | - | TRBJ1-1 | - | TRBV3-1/TRBV3-2
CSASLNTEAFF | TGCAGTGCTAGCTTGAACACTGAAGCTTTCTTT | - | TRBJ1-1 | once | TRBV20-1
CASSYGHTNTEAFF | TGTGCCAGCTCATACGGACACACGAACACTGAAGCTTTCTTT | - | TRBJ1-1 | - | TRBV18
CASSHGGDGAFF | TGTGCCAGCAGCCATGGGGGCGACGGGGCTTTCTTT | - | TRBJ1-1 | once | TRBV4-2